Each of the 3 T cell receptor beta chains below was sequenced from the same sample in a study of T cell repertoires in cytomegalovirus infection. MiXCR, applied by TCRdb to the reads, yields one record per CDR3 protein. The sample gives hundreds of thousands of distinct CDR3 sequences, about 7% of which show up once; around 6.9% is in the top ten. Sample: PBMCs. The receptors come from a human donor in good health (CMV status not recorded). Some clones in this sample may be carry-over from other donors' samples.

CDR3 residues: CAWSVLAGQETQYF. CDR3 DNA sequence: TGTGCCTGGAGTGTACTGGCGGGGCAAGAGACCCAGTACTTC. The chain carries TRBV30 and TRBJ2-5, with D possibly matching TRBD2 (6 bases). The ends were cut back, 0 bases at V and 2 bases at J, with 10 bases in the middle. Germline loops: CDR1 GTSNPN, CDR2 SVGIG (reference sequence). This CDR3 contains 14 residues.

This clonotype was counted many times. The chain has TRBV6-2 or TRBV6-3 and TRBJ2-5; D remains unclear. The CDR3 length is 15 residues. The ends were cut back, 1 base at V and 4 bases at J, with 13 bases in the middle. Germline V CDR1 and CDR2: MNHEY, SVGEGT. The CDR3 region is CASSYYYSGRETQYF. In DNA form, the CDR3 reads TGTGCCAGCAGTTACTACTATAGTGGGCGAGAGACCCAGTACTTC.

This clonotype was detected ten times or more. The V and J genes are TRBV2 and TRBJ1-1; 8 bases map to TRBD1. This CDR3 contains 17 residues. Germline values: CDR1 SNHLY, CDR2 FYNNEI. V lost 8 bases to trimming and J lost 4 bases; unmatched junction nucleotides: 18. CDR3: CASPRDGTGRRSTEAFF. The CDR3 region has the DNA TGTGCCAGCCCGAGGGACGGGACAGGCAGACGGAGCACTGAAGCTTTCTTT. Together with reference TRBV2 and TRBJ1-1, the CDR3 gives the full variable domain: EPEVTQTPSHQVTQMGQEVILRCVPISNHLYFYWYRQILGQKVEFLVSFYNNEISEKSEIFDDQFSVERPDGSNFTLKIRSTKLEDSAMYFCASPRDGTGRRSTEAFFGQGTRLTVV.